A selection of T cell receptor beta chains follows, all from one sample in a study of shared clonotypes between healthy human individuals. Method: immunoSEQ multiplex PCR; TCRdb's copy keeps in-frame clones and lacks some. The sample lists roughly 2.2 million clones; 85% to 95% were seen once. The sample was naive CD4+ T cells from PBMCs. Receptors were obtained from a man younger than 35 in good health. Some clones in this sample may be carry-over from other donors' samples. Both conserved end residues are part of each CDR3. Each record gives: clone size, J gene, V gene, D gene, CDR3 DNA, CDR3 protein. The D gene is left open where the match is weak. Expanded clones get a size class; other rows say once, few or many, or leave the size out.

>once|TRBJ2-7|TRBV2|.
TGTGCCAGCAGTGACCGGGACATCGGCGACGAGCAGTACTTC
CASSDRDIGDEQYF
>.|TRBJ2-1|TRBV7-3|TRBD2
TGTGCCAGCAGCTGGGGACTAGCGGGAGGGAGCTCCTACAATGAGCAGTTCTTC
CASSWGLAGGSSYNEQFF
>.|TRBJ2-3|TRBV7-2|.
TGTGCCAGCAGCTTTTCCAGGGTCAGCACAGATACGCAGTATTTT
CASSFSRVSTDTQYF
>.|TRBJ2-7|TRBV20-1|.
TGCAGTGCCAGACTCTACTACGAGCAGTACTTC
CSARLYYEQYF
>.|TRBJ2-3|TRBV7-2|.
TGTGCCAGCAGCAAGACTAGTAAAGATACGCAGTATTTT
CASSKTSKDTQYF
>.|TRBJ1-5|TRBV5-4|.
TGTGCCAGCAGCGCGCAGGGTCATAGCAATCAGCCCCAGCATTTT
CASSAQGHSNQPQHF
>once|TRBJ2-3|TRBV28|.
TGTGCCAGCAGCCTAAGCACAGATACGCAGTATTTT
CASSLSTDTQYF
>.|TRBJ2-7|TRBV5-1|.
TGCGCCAGCAGCCCGCTAGGTGAATCCGCGGAGCAGTACTTC
CASSPLGESAEQYF
>.|TRBJ2-7|TRBV5-1|TRBD2
TGCGCCAGCAGCGCCGGACTAGCGGGAGGGATTGCCTACGAGCAGTACTTC
CASSAGLAGGIAYEQYF
>.|TRBJ2-5|TRBV10-3|.
TGTGCCATCAGTGATGGCAGACAAGAGACCCAGTACTTC
CAISDGRQETQYF
>.|TRBJ2-3|TRBV4-3|TRBD2
TGCGCCAGCAGCCAATTACTAGCGGGGGCCACAGATACGCAGTATTTT
CASSQLLAGATDTQYF
>.|TRBJ1-2|TRBV7-2|TRBD1
TGTGCCAGCAGCCCAGGGCCCCGAGACAGGGGGCTGTTACGAACCGGCTACACCTTC
CASSPGPRDRGLLRTGYTF
>.|TRBJ2-7|TRBV7-9|.
TGTGCCAGCAGCTTAGAGGGCGGGCCCTACGAGCAGTACTTC
CASSLEGGPYEQYF
>.|TRBJ2-2|TRBV7-2|.
TGTGCCAGCAGCCGGGGGGCTGGTACCGGGGAGCTGTTTTTT
CASSRGAGTGELFF
>.|TRBJ1-5|TRBV7-2|.
TGTGCCAGCAGCTTACTGGGCGCGGAGGGGGGTCAGCCCCAGCATTTT
CASSLLGAEGGQPQHF